The 12 T cell receptor beta chains listed next were all sequenced from one sample in a study of T cells in Graves' hyperthyroidism and ophthalmopathy. RNA transcripts yielded amplified TCR beta CDR3 regions. In the first-round RT-PCR of the TCR CDR3, the HTBI primer set was used. Each CDR3 protein is one row after TCRdb ran MiXCR on the multiplex PCR reads. The table has under 130,000 distinct CDR3 sequences, roughly 44% seen once. Sequenced: blood. The source is a man in his forties with Graves' hyperthyroidism.

For this clonotype: Its ends do not fully match the called genes, so a read error is possible. CDR3 bases: TGTGCCAGCAGTTTAGCCAGCACCTACAATGAGCGGTTCTTC. Translating gives CASSLASTYNERFF. This chain connects TRBV24-1 to TRBJ2-1; D is unclear. CDR1 and CDR2 from the germline V gene are KGHDR and SFDVKD. The CDR3 totals 14 residues.

The V and J genes are TRBV7-9 and TRBJ2-1; 8 nucleotides match TRBD1. Germline loops: CDR1 SEHNR, CDR2 FQNEAQ (reference sequence). This CDR3 spans 12 amino acids. The V gene end was trimmed by 4 bases and the J gene end by 10 bases; junction bases not matched to a gene: 3. The CDR3 sequence: CASSSRQGEQFF. The CDR3 DNA sequence: TGTGCCAGCAGCTCGCGACAGGGGGAGCAGTTCTTC.

This chain links TRBV5-1 with TRBJ2-2, with D unclear. CDR3 length equals 10 residues. V was shortened by 5 bases and J by 8 bases, with 4 bases between the two germline ends. Germline values: CDR1 SGHRS, CDR2 YFSETQ. CDR3 sequence (DNA): TGCGCCAGCAGACGGGGGGAGCTGTTTTTT. Protein: CASRRGELFF.

The rearrangement uses TRBV6-2 or TRBV6-3 and TRBJ1-1; 7 bases are a match to TRBD1. Germline-derived CDR1 and CDR2 are MNHEY and SVGEGT. The CDR3 totals 13 residues. Losses at the gene ends were 5 bases for V and 11 bases for J; bases not matched to a gene: 11. This CDR3 reads CASSTLRQGLAFF. The CDR3 DNA is TGTGCCAGCAGTACCCTACGACAGGGATTGGCTTTCTTT.

This clonotype was detected once. A much bigger clone sits one base away, suggesting this may be a read error. The conserved phenylalanine or tryptophan is not found at the CDR3 terminus, so this likely reflects a read error. This chain uses TRBV20-1 with TRBJ1-1; 9 nucleotides line up with TRBD1. This CDR3 is 17 amino acids long. With V trimmed by 8 bases and J by 1 base, 17 bases remained unmatched. Germline V CDR1 and CDR2: DFQATT, SNEGSKA (reference sequence). This CDR3 is CSPRSGTGRPENTEAFL. The CDR3 region has the DNA TGCAGTCCCAGATCCGGGACAGGGAGGCCAGAGAACACTGAAGCTTTCTTG.

The V gene is TRBV25-1, the J gene TRBJ2-3, with 10 nucleotides matching TRBD2. Trimming took 6 bases from V and 0 from J; bases not matched to a gene: 3. This CDR3 spans 15 amino acids. Per germline, CDR1 MGHDK and CDR2 SYGVNS. The CDR3 loop is CASRETSGSTDTQYF. The DNA of the CDR3 is TGTGCCAGCAGGGAGACTAGCGGGAGCACAGATACGCAGTATTTT.

This clonotype was counted many times. V gene TRBV5-6 combines with J gene TRBJ2-3; 10 positions agree with TRBD1. The ends lost 3 bases at V and 4 bases at J; junction bases unmatched: 11. CDR3 length: 17 amino acids. Germline V lookup: CDR1 SGHDT, CDR2 YYEEEE. The CDR3 reads CASSSSPGQGIADTQYF. The CDR3 nucleotides are TGTGCCAGCAGCTCCTCACCGGGACAGGGGATCGCAGATACGCAGTATTTT.

As to this clonotype: Germline is not matched at one junction end, which may reflect a read error. This chain uses TRBV20-1 with TRBJ1-5; possibly TRBD1 for D (6 bases). Germline lookup yields CDR1 DFQATT and CDR2 SNEGSKA (reference sequence). CDR3 length: 14 residues. CDR3 residues: CGATGRGGNQPQHF. The CDR3 DNA reads TGCGGTGCTACAGGGAGGGGTGGAAATCAGCCCCAGCATTTT.

In regard to this clonotype: The junction does not match germline at one end; this may be a read error. The rearrangement links TRBV29-1 to TRBJ1-1, with no clear D. CDR3 length: 13 amino acids. The germline gives CDR1 SQVTM, CDR2 ANQGSEA. The CDR3 spells CSARIGLNTGAFF. Here the CDR3 DNA reads TGCAGCGCCCGGATAGGGTTGAACACTGGAGCTTTCTTT.

This clonotype was counted ten times or more. The chain uses TRBV6-6 and TRBJ1-1; 7 nucleotides align to TRBD1. The length of the CDR3 is 18 residues. Per the germline V gene, CDR1 is MNHNY and CDR2 is SVGAGI (reference sequence). V dropped 2 bases and J dropped 5; count of bases not matched to a gene: 17. The CDR3: CASSYRRQGGSSVTEAFF. For the CDR3, the DNA is TGTGCCAGCAGTTACCGCAGACAGGGTGGATCGTCGGTAACTGAAGCTTTCTTT.

Note on this clonotype: No conserved phenylalanine or tryptophan ends this CDR3, so it is likely a read error. This chain links TRBV18 with TRBJ1-2, with 7 bases matching TRBD1. Unmatched junction bases numbered 5, after V lost 1 base and J lost 6 bases. This CDR3 is built from 14 residues. Germline assignment: CDR1 KGHSH and CDR2 LQKENI. The CDR3 spells CASSPQGAQDGYTS. Written as DNA, the CDR3 is TGTGCCAGCTCACCACAGGGGGCGCAGGATGGCTACACCTCC.

The chain recombines TRBV7-9 with TRBJ1-2; D is perhaps TRBD1 (5 bases). V shed 0 bases and J shed 8 bases, with 7 bases lying between them. CDR1 and CDR2 (germline): SEHNR, FQNEAQ (reference sequence). There are 12 residues in the CDR3. The CDR3 is CASSLAGVGYTF. DNA of the CDR3: TGTGCCAGCAGCTTAGCGGGGGTGGGCTACACCTTC.